These 17 T cell receptor beta chains originate from one sample sequenced in a study of blood T cell repertoires in COVID-19. Sequenced by immunoSEQ multiplex PCR; TCRdb stores in-frame clones only, minus some. The sample records 250,000 to 300,000 clones, under 90% being singletons. The sequenced material came from peripheral blood. Receptors originate from a woman aged 55-69 years with active or convalescent COVID-19.

The chain is built from TRBV7-2 and TRBJ1-6; D is unresolved. Germline V CDR1 and CDR2: SGHTA, FQGNSA. Trimming cost V 5 bases and J 5 bases, with 16 bases left between them. CDR3 size: 16 residues. CDR3 sequence: CASSPRNSRNNSPLHF. Here the CDR3 DNA reads TGTGCCAGCAGCCCACGGAACAGTCGTAATAATTCACCCCTCCACTTT.

In its sample, this clone was seen many times. V is TRBV5-1 and J is TRBJ2-5; TRBD2 agrees at 13 bases. CDR1 is SGHRS and CDR2 is YFSETQ in the germline V gene. V dropped 2 bases and J dropped 4; count of bases not matched to a gene: 5. The CDR3 spans 16 residues. CDR3 sequence reads: CASSFTSGGARETQYF. CDR3 DNA sequence: TGCGCCAGCAGCTTTACTAGCGGGGGGGCCAGAGAGACCCAGTACTTC.

This clone was observed a few times. The chain couples TRBV7-8 to TRBJ2-5, with TRBD1 matching 8 bases. V shed 7 bases and J 5 bases; nucleotides not matched to a gene: 15. The CDR3 covers 16 residues. Per germline, CDR1 SGHVS and CDR2 FQNEAQ. CDR3 DNA: TGTGCCAGCATCCAGGGGGCCCCGGACAGTGGTGAGACCCAGTACTTC. As protein: CASIQGAPDSGETQYF.

This clone was observed a handful of times. J is TRBJ1-1 and V is TRBV30; no definite D call. V lost 3 bases to trimming and J lost 8 bases, with 10 bases between them. This CDR3 region has 11 residues. Germline CDR1 GTSNPN, CDR2 SVGIG (reference sequence). CDR3 DNA sequence: TGTGCCTGGAGGGCCGGGGTCGAAGCTTTCTTT. The encoded protein is CAWRAGVEAFF.

This chain links TRBV10-1 with TRBJ2-3; D might be TRBD1 (6 bases). Germline V gene data show CDR1 as WNHNN and CDR2 as SYGVQD (reference sequence). V dropped 6 bases and J dropped 3 bases, with 13 bases sitting between them. The CDR3 extends over 14 amino acids. The CDR3: CASRGATCTDTQYF. The CDR3 region has the DNA TGCGCCAGCAGGGGGGCGACTTGTACAGATACGCAGTATTTT.

This rearrangement joins TRBV11-2 to TRBJ2-3, with 10 bases matching TRBD2. V shed 3 bases, J shed 1 base, and the junction held 7 bases outside the gene matches. Per the germline V gene, CDR1 is SGHAT and CDR2 is FQNNGV. This CDR3 has 17 amino acids. CDR3 nucleotide sequence: TGTGCCAGCAGCTTCCCTGCCGGGACTAGCGGCACAGATACGCAGTATTTT. Its protein is CASSFPAGTSGTDTQYF. The complete variable domain, with remaining parts taken from reference TRBV11-2 and TRBJ2-3, reads EAGVAQSPRYKIIEKRQSVAFWCNPISGHATLYWYQQILGQGPKLLIQFQNNGVVDDSQLPKDRFSAERLKGVDSTLKIQPAKLEDSAVYLCASSFPAGTSGTDTQYFGPGTRLTVL.

This rearrangement joins TRBV7-9 to TRBJ2-1, with 9 bases fitting TRBD1. Germline CDR1 reads SEHNR; CDR2 reads FQNEAQ (reference sequence). The length of the CDR3 is 14 residues. V shed 4 bases and J 6 bases; nucleotides not matched to a gene: 4. The CDR3 bases are TGTGCCAGCAGCTGGGACAGGGAGGCCAATGAGCAGTTCTTC. This translates into CASSWDREANEQFF.

The CDR3 region is CSASPRTGGNSPLHF. The CDR3 DNA reads as TGCAGTGCTAGTCCGCGGACAGGGGGGAATTCACCCCTCCACTTT. The gene calls are TRBV20-1 and TRBJ1-6; 10 positions match TRBD1. The junction had 6 bases not matched to a gene; V was cut back by 3 bases and J by 7 bases. Germline loops: CDR1 DFQATT, CDR2 SNEGSKA (reference sequence). This CDR3 has 15 residues.

This chain links TRBV19 with TRBJ1-5, with TRBD1 identical over 10 bases. After removal of 6 bases from V and 9 bases from J, the junction contained 11 bases not matched to a gene. The CDR3 runs 15 residues. Germline CDR1 reads LNHDA; CDR2 reads SQIVND (reference sequence). The CDR3 DNA follows: TGTGCCAGTAGAAGCGGGGACAGGGGCTCGCGGCCCCAGCATTTT. Translation gives CASRSGDRGSRPQHF. The variable domain in full, completed from reference TRBV19 and TRBJ1-5, reads DGGITQSPKYLFRKEGQNVTLSCEQNLNHDAMYWYRQDPGQGLRLIYYSQIVNDFQKGDIAEGYSVSREKKESFPLTVTSAQKNPTAFYLCASRSGDRGSRPQHFGDGTRLSIL.

The J gene is TRBJ2-3, the V gene TRBV18; TRBD2 aligns across 9 bases. The CDR3 spans 16 residues. J was trimmed by 2 bases and V by 3 bases; bases with no gene match: 6. Germline values: CDR1 KGHSH, CDR2 LQKENI. The CDR3 region is CASSPPSGALTDTQYF. CDR3 DNA sequence: TGTGCCAGCTCACCCCCTAGCGGGGCTCTCACAGATACGCAGTATTTT.

This chain links TRBV6-2 or TRBV6-3 with TRBJ2-5; the match to TRBD2 covers 15 bases. With V trimmed by 0 bases and J by 1 base, 9 bases remained unmatched. Germline assignment: CDR1 MNHEY and CDR2 SVGEGT. The length of the CDR3 is 20 residues. CDR3 in amino acids: CASSYSGGLAGGQVQETQYF. CDR3 DNA: TGTGCCAGCAGTTACTCCGGTGGACTAGCGGGGGGGCAGGTCCAAGAGACCCAGTACTTC.

The rearrangement uses TRBV5-1 and TRBJ2-3, with unresolved D. The V end was cut by 7 bases, the J end by 0 bases, with 9 bases between. Per the germline V gene, CDR1 is SGHRS and CDR2 is YFSETQ. CDR3 length: 13 residues. The CDR3 reads CASLVESTDTQYF. The CDR3, as DNA: TGCGCCAGCCTGGTAGAGAGCACAGATACGCAGTATTTT.

V is TRBV9 and J is TRBJ2-7; 9 nucleotides line up with TRBD1. The length of the CDR3 is 15 residues. Germline assignment: CDR1 SGDLS and CDR2 YYNGEE. The trim removed 5 bases at V and 4 bases at J, leaving 10 bases unmatched. Here the CDR3 reads CASSPTAGQGYEQYF. DNA of the CDR3: TGTGCCAGCAGTCCGACCGCCGGACAGGGGTACGAGCAGTACTTC.

The chain recombines TRBV6-1 with TRBJ2-1; TRBD2 matches 9 bases. The germline CDR1 and CDR2 sequences are MNHNS and SASEGT. This CDR3 contains 16 residues. J lost 6 bases, V lost 4 bases, and 10 bases had no gene match. Here the CDR3 reads CASSGLQRGALNEQFF. The CDR3 nucleotides read TGTGCCAGCAGTGGTCTACAGCGGGGGGCCCTCAATGAGCAGTTCTTC.

The V gene is TRBV10-3, the J gene TRBJ1-3; 9 bases agree with TRBD1. The CDR3 consists of 15 residues. V lost 6 bases and J lost 1; bases outside the gene matches: 4. Germline V CDR1 and CDR2: ENHRY, SYGVKD. The CDR3 is CAISTGTGSGNTIYF. The CDR3 nucleotides are TGTGCCATCAGCACCGGGACAGGGTCTGGAAACACCATATATTTT.

The rearrangement joins TRBV5-4 to TRBJ1-1; 9 bases match TRBD1. V was pared by 3 bases and J by 0 bases, with 6 bases of the junction left unmatched. This CDR3 contains 16 residues. CDR1 is SGHNT and CDR2 is YYREEE in the germline V gene (reference sequence). Here the CDR3 DNA reads TGTGCCAGCAGCTCAGGGACAGGGAGAATGAACACTGAAGCTTTCTTT. Its protein is CASSSGTGRMNTEAFF.

The V and J genes are TRBV11-3 and TRBJ2-2; 9 nucleotides match TRBD2. Germline-derived CDR1 and CDR2 are SGHNT and YENEEA. The V and J ends lost 1 base and 5 bases, in that order; junction bases with no gene match: 8. This CDR3 has 17 residues. CDR3 sequence reads: CASSLVTSGLSTGELFF. CDR3 coding DNA: TGTGCCAGCAGCTTAGTGACTAGCGGCCTGTCAACCGGGGAGCTGTTTTTT.